The 6 T cell receptor beta chains below come from one sample, sequenced in a study of technical replicates of blood from a handful of donors. Profiled with immunoSEQ multiplex PCR; TCRdb holds only in-frame clones, not every one. The data contain around 80,000 clones, 95% to 97% of them singletons. Sequences were obtained from T cells isolated from PBMCs. The receptors were gathered from a human donor in good health.

V and J are TRBV27 and TRBJ2-7, with TRBD2 matching 7 bases. The CDR3 is 17 amino acids. The germline gives CDR1 MNHEY, CDR2 SMNVEV (reference sequence). V lost 3 bases to trimming and J lost 1 base; unmatched junction nucleotides: 12. CDR3 sequence: CASSFSIRRERSYEQYF. The CDR3, as DNA: TGTGCCAGCAGTTTCTCGATTCGGCGGGAGCGATCCTACGAGCAGTACTTC.

The chain combines TRBV18 with TRBJ2-1, with 7 positions matching TRBD2. Germline V CDR1 and CDR2: KGHSH, LQKENI. V trimming: 3 bases; J trimming: 7 bases; junction bases outside the gene matches: 6. CDR3 size: 14 residues. Here the CDR3 DNA reads TGTGCCAGCTCACCGCGGGAGCGGGGTAATGAGCAGTTCTTC. This encodes CASSPRERGNEQFF.

This clone was detected only once. This chain uses TRBV2 with TRBJ2-1, with no clear D. Trimming removed 2 bases from V and 5 bases from J, with 10 bases in between. The CDR3 totals 14 residues. Germline V gene data show CDR1 as SNHLY and CDR2 as FYNNEI. The CDR3 here is CASSELRSDNEQFF. CDR3 bases: TGTGCCAGCAGTGAACTGCGGTCCGACAATGAGCAGTTCTTC.

The V gene is TRBV27, the J gene TRBJ1-2; a possible D gene is TRBD1 (6 bases). Germline CDR1 and CDR2: MNHEY and SMNVEV (reference sequence). Trimming removed 8 bases from V and 4 bases from J, with 11 bases in between. The CDR3 totals 12 residues. CDR3 DNA: TGTGCCAGCGGGGACACCACCTATGGCTACACCTTC. Translated, it gives CASGDTTYGYTF.

The count of this clone is one. This sequence joins TRBV5-1 and TRBJ1-3, with D perhaps matching TRBD1 (5 bases). Germline lookup yields CDR1 SGHRS and CDR2 YFSETQ. V was pared by 1 base and J by 0 bases, with 8 bases between. CDR3 length: 15 amino acids. The chain's CDR3 is CASSLNRNSGNTIYF. DNA of the CDR3: TGCGCCAGCAGCTTGAACAGGAACTCTGGAAACACCATATATTTT.

This rearrangement joins TRBV5-1 to TRBJ2-5, with TRBD2 matching over 9 bases. CDR3 length: 15 residues. V shed 4 bases, J shed 1 base, and the junction held 5 bases outside the gene matches. Germline loops: CDR1 SGHRS, CDR2 YFSETQ. CDR3 residues: CASSPSTSGQETQYF. The CDR3 DNA follows: TGCGCCAGCAGCCCCTCGACTAGCGGCCAAGAGACCCAGTACTTC.